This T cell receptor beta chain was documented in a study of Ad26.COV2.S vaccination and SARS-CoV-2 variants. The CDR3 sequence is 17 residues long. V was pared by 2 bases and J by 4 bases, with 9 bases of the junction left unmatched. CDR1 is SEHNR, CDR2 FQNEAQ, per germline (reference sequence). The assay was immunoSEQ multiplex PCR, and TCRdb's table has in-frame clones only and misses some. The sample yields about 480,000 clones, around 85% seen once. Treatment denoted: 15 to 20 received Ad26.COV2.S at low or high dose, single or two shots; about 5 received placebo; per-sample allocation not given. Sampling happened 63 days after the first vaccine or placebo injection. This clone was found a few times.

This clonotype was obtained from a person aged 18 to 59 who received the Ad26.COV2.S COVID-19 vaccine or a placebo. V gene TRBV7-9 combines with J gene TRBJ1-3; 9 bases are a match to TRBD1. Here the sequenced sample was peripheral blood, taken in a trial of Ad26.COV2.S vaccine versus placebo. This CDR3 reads CASSLNRDRVPGNTIYF. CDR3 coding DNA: TGTGCCAGCAGCTTAAACCGGGACAGGGTGCCGGGAAACACCATATATTTT. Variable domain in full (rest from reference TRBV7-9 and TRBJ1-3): DTGVSQNPRHKITKRGQNVTFRCDPISEHNRLYWYRQTLGQGPEFLTYFQNEAQLEKSRLLSDRFSAERPKGSFSTLEIQRTEQGDSAMYLCASSLNRDRVPGNTIYFGEGSWLTVV.